These 30 T cell receptor beta chains were sequenced from one sample in a study of T cell responses to AZD1222 COVID-19 vaccine. Sequencing used immunoSEQ multiplex PCR; TCRdb keeps in-frame clones, though not all of them. The sample lists about 110,000 clones, over 75% occurring once. The starting material was peripheral blood, obtained on day 0 of MenACWY control vaccination. These receptors were collected from an adult in good health.

The chain recombines TRBV4-3 with TRBJ1-6, with TRBD1 identical over 10 bases. The ends lost 1 base at V and 11 bases at J; junction bases unmatched: 5. The CDR3 runs 15 residues. Germline CDR1 is LGHNA and CDR2 is YSLEER. The CDR3 bases are TGCGCCAGCAGCCAAGGGACAGGGGGTTATCCACCCCTCCACTTT. Its protein product is CASSQGTGGYPPLHF.

The V and J genes are TRBV19 and TRBJ1-1, with D unresolved. The V gene lost 7 bases and the J gene lost 1 base, with 7 bases spanning the gap. The germline V gene has CDR1 LNHDA and CDR2 SQIVND (reference sequence). The length of the CDR3 is 12 residues. CDR3 DNA sequence: TGTGCCAGTAAACGAGGGAACACTGAAGCTTTCTTT. The encoded protein is CASKRGNTEAFF.

The chain couples TRBV5-6 to TRBJ2-5; D may be TRBD1 or TRBD2 (5 bases each). The CDR3 sequence is 13 residues long. Trimming took 7 bases from V and 4 from J, leaving 14 bases between them. CDR1 and CDR2 from the germline V gene are SGHDT and YYEEEE. The CDR3 is CASLNRRTETQYF. Written as DNA, the CDR3 is TGTGCCAGCTTAAACAGGAGGACAGAGACCCAGTACTTC.

This chain links TRBV9 with TRBJ1-2, with a possible D match to TRBD1 (6 bases). This CDR3 comprises 17 residues. V was shortened by 0 bases and J by 4 bases, with 19 bases between the two germline ends. The germline CDR1 and CDR2 sequences are SGDLS and YYNGEE. The CDR3 loop reads CASSVALDVQGGYGYTF. The CDR3 region has the DNA TGTGCCAGCAGCGTAGCGTTGGATGTACAGGGTGGCTATGGCTACACCTTC. Full variable domain (rest looked up from reference TRBV9 and TRBJ1-2): DSGVTQTPKHLITATGQRVTLRCSPRSGDLSVYWYQQSLDQGLQFLIQYYNGEERAKGNILERFSAQQFPDLHSELNLSSLELGDSALYFCASSVALDVQGGYGYTFGSGTRLTVV.

This clone was counted between two and nine times. The V call is TRBV6-6, the J call TRBJ1-1; D may be TRBD1 (6 bases). Trimming removed 6 bases at V and 9 bases at J, with 23 bases between. The CDR3 extends over 15 amino acids. The V gene's germline CDR1 is MNHNY and CDR2 SVGAGI (reference sequence). CDR3 sequence: CASRSIDRQEPQAFF. Written as DNA, the CDR3 is TGTGCCAGCAGATCCATCGACAGACAGGAGCCCCAAGCTTTCTTT.

CDR3 loop: CASSLTVPYEQYF. The CDR3 nucleotides read TGTGCCAGCAGTTTGACAGTCCCCTACGAGCAGTACTTC. This chain links TRBV27 with TRBJ2-7, with a possible D match to TRBD1 (5 bases). V lost 3 bases and J 2 bases, leaving 8 bases between the germline ends. This CDR3 has 13 residues. Germline CDR1 MNHEY, CDR2 SMNVEV (reference sequence).

This rearrangement joins TRBV18 to TRBJ2-1; maybe TRBD2 (6 bases). This CDR3 spans 15 amino acids. V lost 1 base and J lost 4, with 11 bases in between. Germline assignment: CDR1 KGHSH and CDR2 LQKENI. The CDR3 sequence: CASSPLAEPYNEQFF. CDR3 DNA sequence: TGTGCCAGCTCACCACTAGCGGAGCCATACAATGAGCAGTTCTTC.

The rearrangement links TRBV19 to TRBJ1-1; no clear D. The CDR3 loop spans 13 amino acids. Trimming cost V 7 bases and J 1 base, with 10 bases left between them. The V gene's germline CDR1 is LNHDA and CDR2 SQIVND (reference sequence). The CDR3 protein is CASNDMGNTEAFF. The DNA of the CDR3 is TGTGCCAGTAACGACATGGGGAACACTGAAGCTTTCTTT.

The V call is TRBV6-6, the J call TRBJ2-7; 11 nucleotides line up with TRBD2. Losses at the gene ends were 5 bases for V and 7 bases for J; bases not matched to a gene: 7. Germline V gene sequence: CDR1 MNHNY, CDR2 SVGAGI (reference sequence). CDR3 length equals 14 residues. As DNA, the CDR3 is TGTGCCAGCAGTCGTAGCGGGGGGGCCCGGGAGCAGTACTTC. Protein sequence: CASSRSGGAREQYF.

This chain links TRBV7-2 with TRBJ1-3; D gene unclear. This CDR3 contains 15 residues. The V gene lost 5 bases and the J gene lost 0 bases, with 11 bases spanning the gap. Germline CDR1 is SGHTA and CDR2 is FQGNSA. The CDR3 DNA is TGTGCCAGCAGCACCGGGCAAAGCTCTGGAAACACCATATATTTT. This translates into CASSTGQSSGNTIYF.

This clone was detected only a few times. The chain joins TRBV25-1 to TRBJ2-5; the match to TRBD2 covers 11 bases. This CDR3 spans 16 amino acids. CDR1 and CDR2 from the germline V gene are MGHDK and SYGVNS. The ends lost 2 bases at V and 5 bases at J; junction bases unmatched: 7. The CDR3 here is CASSEGRLAGIETQYF. The CDR3 DNA is TGTGCCAGCAGTGAAGGGAGACTAGCGGGAATCGAGACCCAGTACTTC.

V gene TRBV7-6 combines with J gene TRBJ1-1, with no clear D. CDR1 SGHVS and CDR2 FNYEAQ come from the germline V gene. The CDR3 sequence is 13 residues long. The germline V and J ends were trimmed by 4 bases and 0 bases, with 6 bases remaining between them. Here the CDR3 reads CASSSTVNTEAFF. CDR3 coding DNA: TGTGCCAGCAGCTCCACAGTGAACACTGAAGCTTTCTTT.

V and J are TRBV28 and TRBJ2-7, with 7 bases aligning to TRBD1. Trimming removed 6 bases from V and 1 base from J; junction bases left unmatched: 3. Germline V gene data show CDR1 as MDHEN and CDR2 as SYDVKM. This CDR3 comprises 13 residues. For the CDR3, the DNA is TGTGCCAGCAGCCTGGGACAGTCCTACGAGCAGTACTTC. This translates into CASSLGQSYEQYF.

The chain links TRBV1 to TRBJ2-2; the table assigns TRBD2, which was not confirmed against the DNA. TRBV1 is termed a pseudogene. This CDR3 spans 20 amino acids. The CDR3 coding sequence is TGCACCAGCAGCCCACTAGCGGGGAAGATCCTGTTATCGATGACCGGGGAGCTGTTTTTT. Amino acid sequence: CTSSPLAGKILLSMTGELFF.

V is TRBV30 and J is TRBJ1-2; maybe TRBD1 (5 bases). CDR3 length: 12 amino acids. Between the trimmed V and J ends, which lost 8 bases and 4 bases, there was a span of 14 bases. The germline gives CDR1 GTSNPN, CDR2 SVGIG (reference sequence). The CDR3 region is CAGRDVGYGYTF. CDR3 bases: TGTGCCGGCCGGGACGTTGGCTATGGCTACACCTTC.

The rearrangement links TRBV12-2 to TRBJ1-5; the tabulated D call, TRBD1, remains unverified against the DNA. TRBV12-2 is a documented pseudogene. The CDR3 runs to 15 residues. The CDR3: CASRPLGTVNQPQHF. Written as DNA, the CDR3 is TGTGCAAGTCGCCCTCTCGGGACAGTTAATCAGCCCCAGCATTTT.

This rearrangement joins TRBV5-1 to TRBJ2-6; D gene ambiguous. The CDR3 spans 17 residues. V lost 0 bases and J lost 0, with 10 bases in between. CDR1 SGHRS and CDR2 YFSETQ come from the germline V gene. In DNA form, the CDR3 reads TGCGCCAGCAGCTTGGAAGCCACTACCTCTGGGGCCAACGTCCTGACTTTC. Translation gives CASSLEATTSGANVLTF.

V and J are TRBV2 and TRBJ1-6; a possible D gene is TRBD1 (6 bases). Germline loops: CDR1 SNHLY, CDR2 FYNNEI. V lost 3 bases, J lost 10 bases, and 19 bases lay in between. The CDR3 extends over 16 amino acids. The CDR3 is CASSDRRAPGQSPLHF. The CDR3 coding sequence is TGTGCCAGCAGTGATAGGCGGGCTCCGGGACAATCACCCCTCCACTTT.

The chain carries TRBV2 and TRBJ1-1; TRBD1 might be the D (6 bases). Trimming shortened V by 8 bases and J by 5 bases, and 15 bases separated the two germline ends. Germline V gives CDR1 SNHLY, CDR2 FYNNEI. The CDR3 is 13 residues long. The CDR3: CASQPRGHTEAFF. CDR3 coding DNA: TGTGCCAGCCAGCCACGGGGGCATACTGAAGCTTTCTTT.

This chain links TRBV19 with TRBJ1-3, with D possibly matching TRBD1 (5 bases). Trimming left V 8 bases short and J 1 base short, with 9 bases between. Germline V gene data show CDR1 as LNHDA and CDR2 as SQIVND (reference sequence). The CDR3 is made up of 13 amino acids. CDR3 amino acids: CASSRGSGNTIYF. The DNA of the CDR3 is TGTGCCAGTTCTCGGGGGTCTGGAAACACCATATATTTT.

The genes are TRBV29-1 and TRBJ2-1; D possibly matches TRBD1 or TRBD2 (5 bases each). CDR3 length equals 11 residues. Deletions cut 8 bases from V and 8 bases from J, with 13 bases between. CDR1 is SQVTM and CDR2 is ANQGSEA in the germline V gene. For the CDR3, the DNA is TGCAGCACGAACCGGGACGATGAGCAGTTCTTC. This sequence encodes CSTNRDDEQFF.

This sequence joins TRBV15 and TRBJ2-7; D is perhaps TRBD2 (6 bases). The CDR3 contains 17 residues. Germline assignment: CDR1 LNHNV and CDR2 YYDKDF (reference sequence). V was trimmed by 0 bases and J by 1 base, leaving 16 bases between them. The CDR3 bases are TGTGCCACCAGCAGAGATCAGTCCCAGCGGGTTTCCTACGAGCAGTACTTC. This gives the protein CATSRDQSQRVSYEQYF.

The chain is built from TRBV5-5 and TRBJ2-7; TRBD2 agrees at 8 bases. V was clipped by 4 bases and J by 0 bases; unmatched bases: 12. The V gene's germline CDR1 is SGHKS and CDR2 YYEKEE (reference sequence). The CDR3 has 17 amino acids. The CDR3 bases are TGTGCCAGCAGCCCCATCGGGACTAGTTTGAACTCCTACGAGCAGTACTTC. It specifies CASSPIGTSLNSYEQYF.

The rearrangement joins TRBV19 to TRBJ1-5, with a weak D call TRBD1 (6 bases). Germline CDR1 reads LNHDA; CDR2 reads SQIVND (reference sequence). The V end lost 7 bases, the J end lost 6 bases, and 19 bases lay between the germline ends. There are 15 residues in the CDR3. CDR3 loop: CASNQGTTTRQPQHF. The CDR3 coding sequence is TGTGCCAGTAACCAAGGGACAACTACTCGTCAGCCCCAGCATTTT.

The J gene is TRBJ1-6, the V gene TRBV7-3; TRBD1 matches at 9 bases. The CDR3 length is 15 residues. The V gene end was trimmed by 5 bases and the J gene end by 11 bases; junction bases not matched to a gene: 10. Per the germline V gene, CDR1 is SGHTA and CDR2 is FQGTGA. CDR3 bases: TGTGCCAGCAGCATCACAGGGGGCGGTGGTGCACCCCTCCACTTT. Translating it yields CASSITGGGGAPLHF. The whole variable domain, filled in from reference TRBV7-3 and TRBJ1-6, reads GAGVSQTPSNKVTEKGKYVELRCDPISGHTALYWYRQSLGQGPEFLIYFQGTGAADDSGLPNDRFFAVRPEGSVSTLKIQRTERGDSAVYLCASSITGGGGAPLHFGNGTRLTVT.

This clone was seen more than once but under ten times. The chain combines TRBV27 with TRBJ1-1; D uncertain. The CDR3 runs to 16 residues. The V end was cut by 8 bases, the J end by 3 bases, with 22 bases between. Germline V gene lookup returns CDR1 MNHEY and CDR2 SMNVEV (reference sequence). The CDR3 bases are TGTGCCAGCGGAAGTAGGGCCCAAAGAGAACACACTGAAGCTTTCTTT. Amino acid sequence: CASGSRAQREHTEAFF.

The gene calls are TRBV19 and TRBJ1-5; D might be TRBD1 (5 bases). V was trimmed by 3 bases and J by 0 bases, leaving 9 bases between them. This CDR3 spans 15 amino acids. CDR1 is LNHDA, CDR2 SQIVND, per germline (reference sequence). In DNA form, the CDR3 reads TGTGCCAGTAGTATCAGGGTTTATAGCAATCAGCCCCAGCATTTT. Translation: CASSIRVYSNQPQHF.

In its sample, this clone was seen once. The genes are TRBV5-1 and TRBJ1-1; D is undetermined. The V gene lost 0 bases and the J gene lost 7 bases, with 10 bases spanning the gap. Germline V gene lookup returns CDR1 SGHRS and CDR2 YFSETQ. This CDR3 has 13 amino acids. CDR3 coding DNA: TGCGCCAGCAGCTTGGAACAGCTCAATGAAGCTTTCTTT. It is translated as CASSLEQLNEAFF.

The CDR3 DNA is TGCGCCAGCAGCTTGGGACACAAAAACACTGAAGCTTTCTTT. Amino acids: CASSLGHKNTEAFF. The genes are TRBV5-1 and TRBJ1-1; D is ambiguous. Trimming took off 0 bases at V and 2 bases at J, with 8 bases between the two ends. The CDR3 consists of 14 residues. Germline V lookup: CDR1 SGHRS, CDR2 YFSETQ. The complete variable domain, with remaining parts taken from reference TRBV5-1 and TRBJ1-1, reads KAGVTQTPRYLIKTRGQQVTLSCSPISGHRSVSWYQQTPGQGLQFLFEYFSETQRNKGNFPGRFSGRQFSNSRSEMNVSTLELGDSALYLCASSLGHKNTEAFFGQGTRLTVV.

The chain recombines TRBV14 with TRBJ2-1, with D maybe TRBD1 (5 bases). Germline V gives CDR1 SGHDN, CDR2 FVKESK. This CDR3 contains 15 residues. The V gene lost 2 bases and the J gene lost 2 bases, with 10 bases spanning the gap. This CDR3 is CASSQLKGTYNEQFF. The CDR3 bases are TGTGCCAGCAGCCAATTGAAGGGGACCTACAATGAGCAGTTCTTC.